One and the same sample provided the 24 T cell receptor beta chains below, sequenced in a study of STAT3 mutations in large granular lymphocyte leukemia. Study outcomes and limitations: Every T-cell large granular lymphocyte leukemia patient had at least one immunodominant TCR beta clonotype.

Sequencing used immunoSEQ multiplex PCR; TCRdb keeps in-frame clones, though not all of them. Of over 15,000 clones in the sample, 80% to 95% were seen once. No antigen has been assigned to these receptors. The sequenced material came from peripheral blood mononuclear cells. These receptors originate from a woman between 45 and 65 years old with T-cell large granular lymphocyte leukemia. Some clones in this sample may be carry-over from other donors' samples.

V usage is TRBV27 and J usage is TRBJ2-5, with D perhaps TRBD1 (6 bases). CDR1 is MNHEY and CDR2 is SMNVEV in the germline V gene (reference sequence). With 5 bases removed from V and 5 bases from J, the gap between germline ends came to 12 bases. The CDR3 is made up of 13 amino acids. The CDR3 nucleotides are TGTGCCAGCAGTCGATTTACAGGGGAGACCCAGTACTTC. Amino acids: CASSRFTGETQYF.

The V and J genes are TRBV29-1 and TRBJ2-7; 9 bases line up with TRBD2. Trimming cost V 0 bases and J 3 bases; bases outside gene matches: 12. The length of the CDR3 is 17 residues. Germline V gene sequence: CDR1 SQVTM, CDR2 ANQGSEA. Written as DNA, the CDR3 is TGCAGCGTTGAAGATCGTGGGACTAGCAATTTGGGCTACGAGCAGTACTTC. Its translation: CSVEDRGTSNLGYEQYF.

This chain uses TRBV7-8 with TRBJ1-5, with 7 bases matching TRBD1. This CDR3 contains 15 residues. Germline trimming cut 6 bases from V and 3 bases from J; bases unmatched to any gene: 8. The V gene's germline CDR1 is SGHVS and CDR2 FQNEAQ. CDR3 loop: CASSERQGPNQPQHF. The CDR3, as DNA: TGTGCCAGCAGTGAACGACAGGGTCCCAATCAGCCCCAGCATTTT.

About this clone itself: The sample has other DNA sequences that encode this CDR3 too. The chain joins TRBV18 to TRBJ2-7, with 10 bases identical to TRBD2. V trimming: 6 bases; J trimming: 2 bases; junction bases outside the gene matches: 7. This CDR3 is built from 15 residues. The V gene's germline CDR1 is KGHSH and CDR2 LQKENI. The CDR3 DNA reads TGTGCCAGCTCCCCGAGGACTAGCGGAGCCTACGAGCAGTACTTC. This translates into CASSPRTSGAYEQYF.

This chain links TRBV5-1 with TRBJ1-5, with 8 bases matching TRBD1. After removal of 2 bases from V and 6 bases from J, the junction contained 7 bases not matched to a gene. CDR3 length: 15 residues. Germline CDR1 is SGHRS and CDR2 is YFSETQ. The CDR3 sequence is CASSLDRGGGQPQHF. CDR3 nucleotide sequence: TGCGCCAGCAGCTTAGACAGGGGTGGCGGTCAGCCCCAGCATTTT.

The rearrangement uses TRBV14 and TRBJ1-2; 7 bases agree with TRBD1. Germline loops: CDR1 SGHDN, CDR2 FVKESK. Germline trimming cut 2 bases from V and 3 bases from J; bases unmatched to any gene: 12. The CDR3 is made up of 17 amino acids. The CDR3 coding sequence is TGTGCCAGCAGCCAATTCACAGGGGCGTACTTAGACTATGGCTACACCTTC. This encodes CASSQFTGAYLDYGYTF.

The rearrangement joins TRBV7-9 to TRBJ1-2; weak D call: TRBD1 (5 bases). The germline V gene has CDR1 SEHNR and CDR2 FQNEAQ (reference sequence). CDR3 length: 16 amino acids. The V end was cut by 5 bases, the J end by 4 bases, with 20 bases between. The DNA for the CDR3 is TGTGCCAGCAGCCTTCCTTCGGGGGGGAGTGGCTATGGCTACACCTTC. Residues: CASSLPSGGSGYGYTF.

The chain links TRBV11-2 to TRBJ2-7; the D gene could be TRBD1 or TRBD2 (5 bases each). The CDR3 spans 14 residues. V lost 1 base to trimming and J lost 4 bases, with 11 bases between them. In germline, CDR1 is SGHAT, CDR2 FQNNGV. DNA for the CDR3: TGTGCCAGCAGCTTAGTCCCGGGGCCGTACGAGCAGTACTTC. This encodes CASSLVPGPYEQYF.

This clone was counted once. The chain recombines TRBV7-9 with TRBJ2-7; D may match TRBD1 or TRBD2 (5 bases each). Germline V gene lookup returns CDR1 SEHNR and CDR2 FQNEAQ (reference sequence). V was shortened by 2 bases and J by 7 bases, with 12 bases between the two germline ends. CDR3 length: 13 amino acids. As DNA, the CDR3 is TGTGCCAGCAGCTTAACCGGGGCGCGGGAGCAGTACTTC. Encoded protein: CASSLTGAREQYF.

The chain uses TRBV5-1 and TRBJ2-7, with D uncertain. The germline V gene encodes CDR1 SGHRS and CDR2 YFSETQ. The CDR3 length is 15 residues. Trimming stripped 0 bases from V and 2 bases from J, with 12 bases between. CDR3 amino acids: CASSLDWGSAYEQYF. The DNA of the CDR3 is TGCGCCAGCAGCTTGGATTGGGGATCGGCCTACGAGCAGTACTTC.

The chain combines TRBV5-1 with TRBJ2-7, with 7 bases fitting TRBD2. V shed 2 bases, J shed 2 bases, and the junction held 4 bases outside the gene matches. This CDR3 has 14 amino acids. CDR1 and CDR2 from the germline V gene are SGHRS and YFSETQ. The CDR3 loop is CASSLASGAYEQYF. The CDR3 DNA reads as TGCGCCAGCAGCTTAGCAAGCGGGGCCTACGAGCAGTACTTC.

This chain links TRBV5-5 with TRBJ2-5; maybe TRBD1 (5 bases). Trimming pared 4 bases from V and 1 base from J, leaving 14 bases between. The CDR3 covers 15 residues. CDR1 is SGHKS and CDR2 is YYEKEE in the germline V gene (reference sequence). CDR3 DNA sequence: TGTGCCAGCAGCCCCGGTTGGGGCACCCAAGAGACCCAGTACTTC. Amino acid sequence: CASSPGWGTQETQYF. The full variable domain, its missing parts supplied by reference TRBV5-5 and TRBJ2-5, is DAGVTQSPTHLIKTRGQQVTLRCSPISGHKSVSWYQQVLGQGPQFIFQYYEKEERGRGNFPDRFSARQFPNYSSELNVNALLLGDSALYLCASSPGWGTQETQYFGPGTRLLVL.

Here the CDR3 DNA reads TGTGCCAGCAGTACCTCTGGAAACACCATATATTTT. This sequence encodes CASSTSGNTIYF. The V gene is TRBV7-9, the J gene TRBJ1-3; no clear D gene. The CDR3 is 12 amino acids. Germline V CDR1 and CDR2: SEHNR, FQNEAQ (reference sequence). Trimming stripped 6 bases from V and 0 bases from J, with 3 bases between.

This clone was counted a single time. This sequence joins TRBV6-6 and TRBJ2-2, with D maybe TRBD2 (6 bases). The germline CDR1 and CDR2 sequences are MNHNY and SVGAGI (reference sequence). Trimming cost V 5 bases and J 6 bases, with 10 bases left between them. CDR3 length: 13 residues. The CDR3 protein is CASSTREAGELFF. As DNA, the CDR3 is TGTGCCAGCAGTACGAGGGAGGCCGGGGAGCTGTTTTTT.

This clone was recorded only once. The V gene is TRBV6-5, the J gene TRBJ1-1; D gene unclear. The CDR3 has 15 residues. V lost 3 bases and J 4 bases, leaving 15 bases between the germline ends. Germline CDR1 reads MNHEY; CDR2 reads SVGAGI. The CDR3 nucleotides are TGTGCCAGCAGTTATGGGCTGGGCTCAAGCACTGAAGCTTTCTTT. As protein: CASSYGLGSSTEAFF.

The chain employs TRBV9 and TRBJ1-5; no definite D call. This CDR3 is 16 amino acids long. Trimming shortened V by 0 bases and J by 11 bases, and 21 bases separated the two germline ends. From germline, CDR1 is SGDLS and CDR2 YYNGEE. The CDR3 loop reads CASSVVTLSHLIAQHF. The CDR3 nucleotides are TGTGCCAGCAGCGTAGTCACGCTTTCCCACCTAATAGCCCAGCATTTT.

This clone was detected a few times. The chain has TRBV10-3 and TRBJ1-2; no reliable D call. The CDR3 extends over 12 amino acids. Trimming stripped 4 bases from V and 10 bases from J, with 13 bases between. Per the germline V gene, CDR1 is ENHRY and CDR2 is SYGVKD. This CDR3 reads CAISALRRTYTF. In DNA, the CDR3 is TGTGCCATCAGTGCGCTCAGGCGGACCTACACCTTC.

The chain carries TRBV5-4 and TRBJ2-3; either TRBD1 or TRBD2 may supply D (5 bases each). This CDR3 region has 14 residues. Trimming took off 5 bases at V and 9 bases at J, with 19 bases between the two ends. Germline V CDR1 and CDR2: SGHNT, YYREEE (reference sequence). Here the CDR3 reads CASSSDSFGGTQYF. As DNA, the CDR3 is TGTGCCAGCAGTTCCGACAGTTTTGGAGGCACGCAGTATTTT.

The chain employs TRBV5-1 and TRBJ2-2; D is unresolved. V lost 1 base, J lost 4 bases, and 5 bases lay in between. The CDR3 covers 13 residues. Per germline, CDR1 SGHRS and CDR2 YFSETQ. DNA of the CDR3: TGCGCCAGCAGCTTGATTCCCACCGGGGAGCTGTTTTTT. It is translated as CASSLIPTGELFF.

The V call is TRBV2, the J call TRBJ1-5, with D perhaps matching TRBD1 (5 bases). V lost 2 bases to trimming and J lost 2 bases, with 10 bases between them. The CDR3 covers 15 residues. The V gene's germline CDR1 is SNHLY and CDR2 FYNNEI. The CDR3 nucleotides read TGTGCCAGCAGTGAATGGGGGGTCGGCAATCAGCCCCAGCATTTT. Its protein product is CASSEWGVGNQPQHF.

This clone was seen a single time. This sequence joins TRBV23-1 and TRBJ1-1, with no clear D. TRBV23-1 belongs to the ORF category, with a function that is uncertain. V was pared by 6 bases and J by 2 bases, with 7 bases between. The CDR3 loop spans 12 amino acids. The CDR3 protein is CASSPENTEAFF. CDR3 nucleotides: TGCGCCAGCAGCCCGGAAAACACTGAAGCTTTCTTT.

This chain links TRBV6-5 with TRBJ2-7; D may be TRBD1 (5 bases). CDR3 length: 13 residues. V shed 10 bases and J shed 4 bases, with 17 bases lying between them. Looked up from germline, CDR1 is MNHEY and CDR2 is SVGAGI. CDR3 protein: CATIKAGLYEQYF. The CDR3 DNA is TGTGCCACCATCAAGGCAGGGTTATACGAGCAGTACTTC.

The V and J genes are TRBV18 and TRBJ2-6; D is uncertain. CDR3 length: 15 residues. Germline V gene lookup returns CDR1 KGHSH and CDR2 LQKENI. Trimming left V 6 bases short and J 0 bases short, with 9 bases between. CDR3 DNA sequence: TGTGCCAGCTCTCAGGATCCCTCTGGGGCCAACGTCCTGACTTTC. Protein: CASSQDPSGANVLTF.

J is TRBJ2-1 and V is TRBV7-2, with 9 bases fitting TRBD2. The CDR3 consists of 16 residues. From germline, CDR1 is SGHTA and CDR2 FQGNSA. Unmatched junction bases numbered 4, after V lost 0 bases and J lost 4 bases. The CDR3 loop reads CASSLAPSGGYNEQFF. In DNA form, the CDR3 reads TGTGCCAGCAGCTTAGCGCCCAGCGGGGGGTACAATGAGCAGTTCTTC.